What follows is one T cell receptor (beta chain) and its context. V lost 3 bases and J lost 7, with 13 bases in between. Germline CDR1 reads MGHDK; CDR2 reads SYGVNS. The CDR3 has 15 residues. Original analysis: Researchers report that nucleated cell counts were estimated from reference gene primer amplification. TCRdb's table, derived via immunoSEQ multiplex PCR, lists solely in-frame clones and lacks some. That table supplies the V and J calls and clone size; D and trimming were determined from the DNA. The sample lists 90,000 to 120,000 clones, about 80% occurring once. The data belong to a study of blood T cell repertoires in COVID-19. Overall study context: Some COVID-19 samples were acute and others convalescent; all came from the United States, Italy and Spain. Sources were T cells, B-cell-depleted T cells, or PBMCs; the material itself was cDNA or gDNA.

This TCR came from a man between 65 and 85 years old with acute or convalescent COVID-19. Material: peripheral blood. The chain is built from TRBV25-1 and TRBJ1-6, with D possibly TRBD1 on 6 matching bases. CDR3 coding DNA: TGTGCCAGCAGTGACGCGGGGGCTGGGAATTCACCCCTCCACTTT. As protein: CASSDAGAGNSPLHF.